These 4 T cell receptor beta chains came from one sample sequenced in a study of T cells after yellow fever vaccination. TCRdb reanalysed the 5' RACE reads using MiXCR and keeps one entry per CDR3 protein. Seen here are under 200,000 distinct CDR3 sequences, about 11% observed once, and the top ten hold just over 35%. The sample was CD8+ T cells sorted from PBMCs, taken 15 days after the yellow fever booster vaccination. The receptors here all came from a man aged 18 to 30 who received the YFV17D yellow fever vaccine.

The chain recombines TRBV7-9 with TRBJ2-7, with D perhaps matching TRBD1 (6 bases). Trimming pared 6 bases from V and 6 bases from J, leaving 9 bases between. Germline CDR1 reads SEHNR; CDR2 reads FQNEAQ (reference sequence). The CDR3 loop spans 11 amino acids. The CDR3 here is CASRGQLEQYF. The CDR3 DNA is TGTGCCAGCAGAGGACAGCTCGAGCAGTACTTC.

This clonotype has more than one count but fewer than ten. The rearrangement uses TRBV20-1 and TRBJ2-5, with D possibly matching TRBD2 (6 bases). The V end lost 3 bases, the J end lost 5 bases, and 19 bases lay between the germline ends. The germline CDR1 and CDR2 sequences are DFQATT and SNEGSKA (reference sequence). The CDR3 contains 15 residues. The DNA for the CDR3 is TGCAGTGCTAGTGTTGGAGGGTCGTCGGTGGAGACCCAGTACTTC. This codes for CSASVGGSSVETQYF.

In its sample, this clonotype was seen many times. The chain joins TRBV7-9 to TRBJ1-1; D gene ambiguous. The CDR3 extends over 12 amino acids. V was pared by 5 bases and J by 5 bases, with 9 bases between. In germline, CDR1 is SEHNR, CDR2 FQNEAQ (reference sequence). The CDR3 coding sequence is TGTGCCAGCAGCCTAGGGATGACTGAAGCTTTCTTT. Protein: CASSLGMTEAFF.

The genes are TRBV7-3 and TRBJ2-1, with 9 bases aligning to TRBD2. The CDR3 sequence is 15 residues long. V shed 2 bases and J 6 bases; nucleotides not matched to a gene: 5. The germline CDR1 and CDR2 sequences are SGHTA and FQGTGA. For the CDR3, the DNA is TGTGCCAGCAGCTTACTTCTAGCGGGGATCAATGAGCAGTTCTTC. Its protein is CASSLLLAGINEQFF.